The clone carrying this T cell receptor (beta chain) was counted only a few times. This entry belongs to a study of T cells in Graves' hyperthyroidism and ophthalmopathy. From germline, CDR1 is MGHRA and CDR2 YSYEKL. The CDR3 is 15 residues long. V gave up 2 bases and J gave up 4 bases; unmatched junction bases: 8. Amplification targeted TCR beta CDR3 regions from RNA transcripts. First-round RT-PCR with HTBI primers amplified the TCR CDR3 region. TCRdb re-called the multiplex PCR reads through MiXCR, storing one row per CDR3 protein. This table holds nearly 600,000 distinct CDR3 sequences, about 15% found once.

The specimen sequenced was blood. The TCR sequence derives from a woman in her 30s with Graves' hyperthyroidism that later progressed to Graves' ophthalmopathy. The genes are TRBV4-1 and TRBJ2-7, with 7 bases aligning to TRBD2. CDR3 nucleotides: TGCGCCAGCAGCCAAAGGGCTAGCGGAGGGTACGAGCAGTACTTC. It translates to CASSQRASGGYEQYF.